One and the same sample provided the 15 T cell receptor beta chains below, sequenced in a study of T-cell memory formation after mild COVID-19. TCRdb passed the 5' RACE reads through MiXCR, listing each CDR3 protein once. This table holds approximately 340,000 distinct CDR3 sequences, approximately 15% found once. The specimen sequenced was PBMCs or a T cell subset sorted from them (not recorded which). These receptors all stem from a man younger than 35 who had mild COVID-19 (a few samples of this study predate the infection). Cell type and time point are not known.

This clonotype was counted at least ten times. The rearrangement links TRBV7-2 to TRBJ2-7; D perhaps matches TRBD2 (6 bases). The CDR3 totals 13 residues. Per germline, CDR1 SGHTA and CDR2 FQGNSA. Trimming pared 4 bases from V and 3 bases from J, leaving 10 bases between. The CDR3 nucleotides are TGTGCCAGCAGCTCGATGGGGGGCTACGAGCAGTACTTC. It specifies CASSSMGGYEQYF. Filled out from reference TRBV7-2 and TRBJ2-7, the complete variable domain reads GAGVSQSPSNKVTEKGKDVELRCDPISGHTALYWYRQSLGQGLEFLIYFQGNSAPDKSGLPSDRFSAERTGGSVSTLTIQRTQQEDSAVYLCASSSMGGYEQYFGPGTRLTVT.

This clonotype was observed a handful of times. The V and J genes are TRBV12-3 or TRBV12-4 and TRBJ2-7; 12 bases align to TRBD1. V dropped 6 bases and J dropped 5; count of bases not matched to a gene: 5. This CDR3 spans 14 amino acids. The CDR3 loop is CASSLGTGGHEQYV. CDR3 bases: TGTGCCAGCAGCCTCGGGACAGGGGGCCACGAGCAGTACGTC.

This clonotype was seen a few times. This rearrangement joins TRBV5-8 to TRBJ1-1; TRBD1 matches at 11 bases. This CDR3 is 12 amino acids long. The junction had 2 bases not matched to a gene; V was cut back by 5 bases and J by 8 bases. Germline lookup yields CDR1 SGHTS and CDR2 YDEGEE. The CDR3 region has the DNA TGTGCCAGCAGTTGGACAGGGGGCGAAGCTTTCTTT. This translates into CASSWTGGEAFF.

The chain recombines TRBV20-1 with TRBJ2-4, with D perhaps matching TRBD2 (5 bases). V was pared by 2 bases and J by 9 bases, with 11 bases between. Germline V gives CDR1 DFQATT, CDR2 SNEGSKA (reference sequence). The CDR3 consists of 12 residues. The DNA of the CDR3 is TGCAGTGCTAGATTGGGAGTAGGCATTCAGTACTTC. Protein sequence: CSARLGVGIQYF.

This clonotype has just a few counts. The rearrangement links TRBV11-2 to TRBJ2-6; D is unclear. CDR1 and CDR2 (germline): SGHAT, FQNNGV. Trimming shortened V by 0 bases and J by 2 bases, and 8 bases separated the two germline ends. The CDR3 is made up of 16 amino acids. CDR3 bases: TGTGCCAGCAGCTTAGAGGGGTTCCCTGGGGCCAACGTCCTGACTTTC. The encoded protein is CASSLEGFPGANVLTF.

This clonotype was seen a few times. Compared with germline, one end of the junction differs, possibly owing to a read error. The chain has TRBV5-1 and TRBJ1-1; tentative D call: TRBD1 (6 bases). This CDR3 region has 16 residues. Germline CDR1 SGHRS, CDR2 YFSETQ. CDR3 coding DNA: TGCGCCAGCAGATTTGGGACACGGGACCCCTGGGAGCAGTGCCTCTTT. Amino acids: CASRFGTRDPWEQCLF.

The chain combines TRBV21-1 with TRBJ1-2. TRBV21-1 is recorded as a pseudogene. The CDR3 length is 16 residues. The DNA of the CDR3 is TGTGCCAGCAGCAACGGTTTTTTAAGGGCAGCGGAAGGCTACACCTTC. Encoded protein: CASSNGFLRAAEGYTF.

This clonotype has more than one count but fewer than ten. The chain employs TRBV4-1 and TRBJ1-2, with D maybe TRBD1 (6 bases). V lost 1 base, J lost 4 bases, and 13 bases lay in between. The CDR3 contains 15 residues. The germline CDR1 and CDR2 sequences are MGHRA and YSYEKL. The CDR3 reads CASSQGWAGAYGYTF. CDR3 nucleotide sequence: TGCGCCAGCAGCCAAGGTTGGGCAGGGGCCTATGGCTACACCTTC.

The V gene is TRBV27, the J gene TRBJ1-4; D remains unclear. Trimming removed 3 bases from V and 8 bases from J, with 16 bases in between. In germline, CDR1 is MNHEY, CDR2 SMNVEV (reference sequence). The CDR3 totals 15 residues. The CDR3 here is CASSFDGRLPEKLFF. CDR3 bases: TGTGCCAGCAGTTTCGATGGTAGGCTGCCGGAAAAACTGTTTTTT.

Comment on this clonotype: At one end the junction does not follow the germline gene, possibly because of a read error. The V and J genes are TRBV4-3 and TRBJ2-5, with TRBD1 matching over 7 bases. Per the germline V gene, CDR1 is LGHNA and CDR2 is YSLEER. This CDR3 spans 13 amino acids. The CDR3 region has the DNA TGCGACAGCAGCCGCCAGGGGGAAGAGACCCAGTACTTC. This sequence encodes CDSSRQGEETQYF.

J is TRBJ2-5 and V is TRBV27; 13 nucleotides align to TRBD2. The CDR3 is 16 residues long. The J segment lost 1 base and the V segment lost 6 bases, leaving 5 bases of the junction unmatched. Germline V lookup: CDR1 MNHEY, CDR2 SMNVEV (reference sequence). Written as DNA, the CDR3 is TGTGCCAGCAGGCGACTAGCGGGGGGCAGCCAAGAGACCCAGTACTTC. Its protein product is CASRRLAGGSQETQYF.

This clonotype was seen only a few times. The V gene is TRBV18, the J gene TRBJ2-7; weak D call: TRBD2 (5 bases). The V and J ends lost 4 bases and 5 bases respectively, with 9 bases between them. This CDR3 has 12 amino acids. CDR1 is KGHSH, CDR2 LQKENI, per germline. This CDR3 reads CASSQSRDEQYF. The CDR3 DNA reads TGTGCCAGCTCACAGTCGAGGGACGAGCAGTACTTC.

This clonotype was seen more than once but under ten times. The chain uses TRBV11-2 and TRBJ1-2; D is unresolved. The CDR3 totals 13 residues. V was cut by 5 bases and J by 4 bases, with 11 bases left in between. Per the germline V gene, CDR1 is SGHAT and CDR2 is FQNNGV. CDR3 bases: TGTGCCAGCAGCCCCCCTCCGGGCTATGGCTACACCTTC. The encoded protein is CASSPPPGYGYTF.

This clonotype has more than one count but fewer than ten. The genes are TRBV4-1 and TRBJ2-2, with no clear D. V was cut by 2 bases and J by 1 base, with 2 bases left in between. Germline CDR1 MGHRA, CDR2 YSYEKL. The CDR3 sequence is 13 residues long. The CDR3 protein is CASSQWNTGELFF. The CDR3 coding sequence is TGCGCCAGCAGCCAATGGAACACCGGGGAGCTGTTTTTT.

This clonotype was counted at least ten times. The chain is built from TRBV9 and TRBJ2-7; no firm D call. This CDR3 is built from 10 residues. The V gene lost 6 bases and the J gene lost 7 bases, with 8 bases spanning the gap. Germline CDR1 and CDR2: SGDLS and YYNGEE. CDR3 residues: CASKYWEQYF. The DNA for the CDR3 is TGTGCCAGCAAGTACTGGGAGCAGTACTTC.